This entry lists 18 T cell receptor beta chains sequenced from one sample in a study of T cells expressing NK-cell markers. Using the 5' RACE reads, TCRdb records one entry per CDR3 protein without DNA. The sample data list some 600,000 distinct CDR3 sequences. The specimen sequenced was blood T cells: a sorted CD56 or NKG2C T cell subset, CD4+ or CD8+ T cells, or bulk PBMC T cells (not recorded which). Every receptor here comes from a young man in good health.

The rearrangement joins TRBV24-1 to TRBJ1-1. The germline V gene has CDR1 KGHDR and CDR2 SFDVKD. There are 12 residues in the CDR3. This chain's CDR3 is CATSVEGSEAFF.

The CDR3 is CASSQARTGMNEQFF. The chain links TRBV4-3 to TRBJ2-1; the TCRdb call, TRBD1, lacks DNA for checking. Germline V lookup: CDR1 LGHNA, CDR2 YSLEER. This CDR3 spans 15 amino acids.

V is TRBV9 and J is TRBJ2-7; TCRdb selects TRBD2, and the lack of DNA leaves this call unchecked. CDR1 is SGDLS, CDR2 YYNGEE, per germline. The CDR3 is made up of 15 amino acids. The CDR3 region is CASSASPGTSYEQYF.

The rearrangement links TRBV7-2 to TRBJ2-7; TCRdb indicates TRBD2, and absent DNA this call remains unverified. CDR1 is SGHTA and CDR2 is FQGNSA in the germline V gene. The CDR3 is 16 residues long. CDR3 loop: CASSLGGVGSKYEQYF.

This sequence joins TRBV27 and TRBJ2-3; with no DNA, the TCRdb D assignment of TRBD2 cannot be verified. The germline CDR1 and CDR2 sequences are MNHEY and SMNVEV (reference sequence). The CDR3 covers 18 residues. CDR3: CASSPEGPREVNTDTQYF.

V usage is TRBV5-6 and J usage is TRBJ2-3. The CDR3 extends over 13 amino acids. The germline CDR1 and CDR2 sequences are SGHDT and YYEEEE. This CDR3 is CASSLGDSDTQYF.

This chain joins TRBV12-3 or TRBV12-4 and TRBJ1-4; checking the TCRdb D call of TRBD1 is not possible without DNA. This CDR3 is built from 17 residues. The CDR3 is CASSPRTRDRGSEKLFF.

This chain uses TRBV4-2 with TRBJ1-1; TCRdb's D call, TRBD1, is unchecked because there is no DNA. In germline, CDR1 is LGHNA, CDR2 YNFKEQ. The CDR3 length is 13 residues. The CDR3 region is CASSRKDRNEAFF.

The genes are TRBV3-1 and TRBJ1-1. Germline V gene sequence: CDR1 LGHDT, CDR2 YNNKEL (reference sequence). The CDR3 spans 13 residues. This CDR3 reads CASSQGGAREAFF.

This chain links TRBV5-6 with TRBJ2-1; TCRdb returns TRBD1, unconfirmable since there is no DNA. Germline V lookup: CDR1 SGHDT, CDR2 YYEEEE. This CDR3 spans 16 amino acids. The chain's CDR3 is CASSLASQGYYNEQFF.

This chain connects TRBV4-1 to TRBJ1-2. CDR3 length: 14 residues. From germline, CDR1 is MGHRA and CDR2 YSYEKL. The CDR3 region is CASSQVGQDNGYTF.

The J gene is TRBJ2-5, the V gene TRBV12-3 or TRBV12-4; there is no DNA to check the TCRdb D call of TRBD2. The CDR3 has 16 amino acids. The CDR3: CASSLETSGRGETQYF.

The CDR3 loop reads CATQLLHRGRGELFF. This chain connects TRBV12-3 or TRBV12-4 to TRBJ2-2; TCRdb outputs TRBD1, but without DNA this stays unchecked. This CDR3 has 15 amino acids.

V usage is TRBV28 and J usage is TRBJ2-7; the D call from TCRdb, TRBD2, cannot be confirmed without DNA. CDR1 and CDR2 from the germline V gene are MDHEN and SYDVKM. This CDR3 contains 14 residues. CDR3 sequence reads: CASSSTSGMGEQYF. The variable domain in full, with the rest retrieved from reference TRBV28 and TRBJ2-7, is DVKVTQSSRYLVKRTGEKVFLECVQDMDHENMFWYRQDPGLGLRLIYFSYDVKMKEKGDIPEGYSVSREKKERFSLILESASTNQTSMYLCASSSTSGMGEQYFGPGTRLTVT.

The rearrangement links TRBV6-2 or TRBV6-3 to TRBJ1-1; no DNA is available, so the TRBD1 call from TCRdb remains unchecked. The V gene's germline CDR1 is MNHEY and CDR2 SVGEGT. CDR3 size: 11 residues. The CDR3 protein is CASSRTGEAFF.

The chain carries TRBV12-3 or TRBV12-4 and TRBJ2-3; TCRdb indicates TRBD2, and absent DNA this call remains unverified. CDR3 length: 15 residues. This CDR3 is CASTTGGRNTDTQYF.

V usage is TRBV7-2 and J usage is TRBJ2-3; TCRdb picks TRBD1, but there is no DNA to check that call. Germline CDR1 reads SGHTA; CDR2 reads FQGNSA. CDR3 length equals 14 residues. CDR3 protein: CASSLGPLTDTQYF.

J is TRBJ2-1 and V is TRBV12-3 or TRBV12-4; TCRdb returns TRBD2, unconfirmable since there is no DNA. This CDR3 spans 16 amino acids. CDR3 in amino acids: CASSFPTAGISNEQFF.